The clone carrying this T cell receptor beta chain was seen at least ten times. What it recognizes is unknown. Amplified TCR beta CDR3 regions came from RNA transcripts. In the first-round RT-PCR of the TCR CDR3, the HTBI primer set was used. One entry per CDR3 protein, called by TCRdb with MiXCR from the multiplex PCR reads. The repertoire holds about 410,000 distinct CDR3 sequences, with about 14% as singletons. The data were taken from a study of T cells in Graves' hyperthyroidism and ophthalmopathy. Whole-study findings and limits: Most expanded thyroid clonotypes above 0.001 also appeared in blood.

Germline assignment: CDR1 SEHNR and CDR2 FQNEAQ (reference sequence). With 1 base clipped from V and 7 bases from J, the junction kept 6 bases outside the gene matches. This CDR3 contains 14 residues. The sequencing input was blood. J is TRBJ1-2 and V is TRBV7-9, with TRBD1 identical over 7 bases. The TCR sequence derives from a woman between 25 and 40 years old with Graves' ophthalmopathy. The CDR3 bases are TGTGCCAGCAGCTTAGACAGGGGTAATTCTGGCTACACCTTC. Amino acid sequence: CASSLDRGNSGYTF.